The rows below give T cell receptor beta chains drawn from one sample of a study of breast tumors, draining lymph nodes, adjacent tissues. TCRdb analysed the multiplex PCR reads with MiXCR anew, one entry per CDR3 protein. This sample carries more than 20,000 distinct CDR3 sequences, 60% to 70% of them seen once, and the ten largest clones take 20% to 25%. Sequencing was performed on tumor-adjacent breast tissue. These receptors all come from a female donor with breast cancer. Some clones in this sample may be carry-over from other donors' samples. The CDR3 runs from the conserved cysteine through the conserved F or W. A D gene is named only where the DNA matches it firmly. Clone size is shown for a subset of rows, as once, few, many or a class of expanded clone.

V	D	size	J	DNA	CDR3
TRBV20-1	NA	NA	TRBJ2-5	TGCAGTGCTAGTCAGTCGCGCCAGGGGCAAGAGACCCAGTACTTC	CSASQSRQGQETQYF
TRBV27	TRBD1	NA	TRBJ2-7	TGTGCCAGCAGTTTACAGGGGGCATACGAGCAGTACTTC	CASSLQGAYEQYF
TRBV28	NA	many	TRBJ1-2	TGTGCCAGCAGCCCCACCGGGACAAAGAATGGCTACACCTTC	CASSPTGTKNGYTF
TRBV5-1	TRBD1	medium-sized	TRBJ1-2	TGCGCCAGCAGCTTAGGACAGGGGGGCTATGGCTACACCTTC	CASSLGQGGYGYTF
TRBV2	NA	once	TRBJ2-2	TGTGCCAGCATTCATAATCCAGGGTGGAACGGGGAGCTGTTTTTT	CASIHNPGWNGELFF
TRBV20-1	NA	NA	TRBJ1-2	TGCAGTGCGCGGGTAGACACTAACTATGGCTACACCTTC	CSARVDTNYGYTF
TRBV11-3	NA	NA	TRBJ2-3	TGTGCCAGCAGCTTGGGGGGCGGAGTCACAGATACGCAGTATTTT	CASSLGGGVTDTQYF
TRBV7-9	TRBD1	medium-sized	TRBJ1-2	TGTGCCAGCAGCTTTGGGACAGGGGGCGAGGGCTACACCTTC	CASSFGTGGEGYTF
TRBV18	NA	NA	TRBJ1-2	TGTGCCAGCTCACGGGACCGAGGGGCCCCAGCTAACTATGGCTACACCTTC	CASSRDRGAPANYGYTF
TRBV27	NA	medium-sized	TRBJ1-5	TGTGCCAGCAGCAGTTTCCGCAATCAGCCCCAGCATTTT	CASSSFRNQPQHF
TRBV6-1	TRBD2	once	TRBJ2-7	TGTGCCAGCAGACGAGGACTAGCGGGAGTCAACGAGCAGTACTTC	CASRRGLAGVNEQYF
TRBV2	TRBD2	few	TRBJ2-3	TGTGCCAGCAGTGCTAGCGGGAGGGCCGGTGGAGATACGCAGTATTTT	CASSASGRAGGDTQYF
TRBV12-3/TRBV12-4	NA	NA	TRBJ2-7	TGTGCCAGCCGCTGGGGGAACCACGAGCAGTACTTC	CASRWGNHEQYF
TRBV5-1	TRBD2	NA	TRBJ2-1	TGCGCCAGCAGCTTGGGACTAGCGGTGCTTGTCCTTGAGCAGTTCTTC	CASSLGLAVLVLEQFF
TRBV5-8	TRBD2	many	TRBJ2-7	TGTGCCAGCAGCTGGATGAGCGGGAGGGCCACCGAGCAGTACTTC	CASSWMSGRATEQYF
TRBV6-4	NA	NA	TRBJ2-1	TGTGCCAGCAGTGAGCAGGCCTACAATGAGCAGTTCTTC	CASSEQAYNEQFF
TRBV27	TRBD1	once	TRBJ2-7	TGTGCCAGCAGTTTAGGGACAGGGCCCTACGAGCAGTACTTC	CASSLGTGPYEQYF
TRBV20-1	NA	few	TRBJ2-1	TGCAGTGCCCTTTCGCGGACTTCACGATACAATGAGCAGTTCTTC	CSALSRTSRYNEQFF
TRBV29-1	TRBD1	medium-sized	TRBJ2-3	TGCAGCGTTGATGACAGGGCTGGCACAGATACGCAGTATTTT	CSVDDRAGTDTQYF
TRBV7-6	NA	NA	TRBJ2-2	TGTGCCAGCAGCTTAGTAGTCTCACTGCTATCGCCCCGGATCACCGGGGAGCTGTTTTTT	CASSLVVSLLSPRITGELFF
TRBV15	TRBD2	NA	TRBJ2-3	TGTGCCACCTGTAGGGAGCGGGAGGGCCTGAATACGCAGTATTTT	CATCREREGLNTQYF
TRBV5-1	NA	medium-sized	TRBJ2-7	TGCGCCAGCAGCTTGGAGGCAGGGTCCCACGAGCAGTACTTC	CASSLEAGSHEQYF
TRBV30	NA	NA	TRBJ2-7	TGTGCCTTAGACAGAGCCTACGAGCAGTACTTC	CALDRAYEQYF
TRBV2	NA	NA	TRBJ2-6	TGTGCCAGCTTCCCGTTGGGGGCGGCTGGGGCCAACGTCCTGACTTTC	CASFPLGAAGANVLTF
TRBV20-1	TRBD2	NA	TRBJ2-7	TGCAGTGCTAGAGGCCCAGGGTCTAGCGGGAGATCCCACTCCTACGAGCAGTACTTC	CSARGPGSSGRSHSYEQYF
TRBV20-1	TRBD2	NA	TRBJ2-7	TGCAGTGCCGACCGACTAGCGGGAGGGCCATACGAGCAGTACTTC	CSADRLAGGPYEQYF
TRBV6-1	TRBD2	many	TRBJ2-5	TGTGCCAGCTTACTAGCGCCGGAGACCCAGTACTTC	CASLLAPETQYF
TRBV5-5	TRBD2	many	TRBJ2-2	TGTGCCAGCATGAGTTCGGGGGGGCTGTACACCGGGGAGCTGTTTTTT	CASMSSGGLYTGELFF
TRBV30	TRBD2	NA	TRBJ2-1	TGTGCCGGCGGAGCGGGAGGGCCCCACAATGAGCAGTTCTTC	CAGGAGGPHNEQFF
TRBV29-1	TRBD2	NA	TRBJ2-7	TGCAGCGTTAGGGAGGGTCTTGGCGAGCAGTACTTC	CSVREGLGEQYF